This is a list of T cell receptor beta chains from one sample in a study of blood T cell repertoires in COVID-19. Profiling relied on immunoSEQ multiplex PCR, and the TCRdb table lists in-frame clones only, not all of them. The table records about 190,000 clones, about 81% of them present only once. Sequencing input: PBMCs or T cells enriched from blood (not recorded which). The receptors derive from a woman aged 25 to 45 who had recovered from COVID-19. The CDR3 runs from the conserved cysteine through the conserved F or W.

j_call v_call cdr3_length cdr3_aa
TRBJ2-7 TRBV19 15 CASKRDWQSSYEQYF
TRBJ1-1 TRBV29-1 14 CSVTGQFMNTEAFF
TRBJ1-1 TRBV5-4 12 CASSSEGAEAFF
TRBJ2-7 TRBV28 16 CASSGGDSTKTYEQYF
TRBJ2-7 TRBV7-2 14 CASSPLAGVGEQYF
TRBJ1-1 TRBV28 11 CASSLTGRAFF
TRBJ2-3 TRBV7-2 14 CASSSHSQADTQYF
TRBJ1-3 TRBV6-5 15 CASSYNPETGNTIYF
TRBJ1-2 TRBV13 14 CASSFQGGGYGYTF
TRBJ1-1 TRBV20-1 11 CSDRGHTEAFF
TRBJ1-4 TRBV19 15 CASSIGAMVTEKLFF
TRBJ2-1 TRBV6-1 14 CASSEEAGGREQFF
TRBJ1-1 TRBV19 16 CASSPWTGGGDTEAFF
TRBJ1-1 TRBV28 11 CACRGYGEAFF
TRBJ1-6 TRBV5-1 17 CANPGGGPSSYNSPLHF
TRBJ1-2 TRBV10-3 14 CAIQDTGLAYGYTF
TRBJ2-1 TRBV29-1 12 CSVAPGENEQFF
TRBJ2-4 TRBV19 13 CASREGPKNIQYF
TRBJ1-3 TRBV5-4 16 CASSSGQGLSGNTIYF
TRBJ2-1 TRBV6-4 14 CASSTGLAGNEQFF
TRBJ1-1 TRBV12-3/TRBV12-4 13 CASSLAQNTEAFF
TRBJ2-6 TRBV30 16 CAWSVRSISGANVLTF
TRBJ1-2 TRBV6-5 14 CASSYGTGTDGYTF
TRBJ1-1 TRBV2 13 CASSPWGGTEAFF
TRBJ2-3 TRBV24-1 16 CATSESTPTSTDTQYF
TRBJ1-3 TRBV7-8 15 CASSQQGVSGNTIYF
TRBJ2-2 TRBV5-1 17 CASAQKRTGGNTGELFF
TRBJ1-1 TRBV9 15 CASSPRTGVNTEAFF
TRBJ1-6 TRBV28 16 CASSSDRGRFLSPLHF
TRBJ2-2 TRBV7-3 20 CASSPNGLATTYSNTGELFF
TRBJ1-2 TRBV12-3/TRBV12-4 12 CASMESGKTYTF
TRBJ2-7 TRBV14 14 CASSPIGRPGEQYF
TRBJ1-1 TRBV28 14 CASSSTGLDTEAFF
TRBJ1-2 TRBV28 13 CASREGGADGYTF